Reported below is one T cell receptor (beta chain). This record comes from a study of blood T cell repertoires in COVID-19. On the study more broadly: From T cells, B-cell-depleted T cells, or PBMCs came the material, which was cDNA or gDNA.

Per the original data handling: Amplification of reference gene primers provided the estimated nucleated cell counts. Profiling relied on immunoSEQ multiplex PCR, and the TCRdb table lists in-frame clones only, not all of them. V and J calls and clone size come straight from that table; D and trimming were deduced from the DNA. The sample holds some 140,000 clones, about 90% seen once. The V gene lost 4 bases and the J gene lost 1 base, with 10 bases spanning the gap. CDR3 length: 14 residues. Germline lookup yields CDR1 LNHDA and CDR2 SQIVND (reference sequence). The sequenced sample was peripheral blood. This receptor was taken from a middle-aged man with acute or convalescent COVID-19. This chain uses TRBV19 with TRBJ1-1; D gene unclear. Written as DNA, the CDR3 is TGTGCCAGTAGTACTCGTGGAGGGAACACTGAAGCTTTCTTT. Its translation: CASSTRGGNTEAFF.